This TCR beta chain was observed in a study of preoperative IRX-2 immunotherapy in early breast cancer (dated by TCRdb to the late 2010s). Sequences SGHRS (CDR1) and YFSETQ (CDR2) are obtained from the germline V gene. Deletion took 4 bases off V and 3 bases off J, with a span of 10 bases between the germline ends. The CDR3 contains 14 residues, cysteine and phenylalanine counted. The only DNA kept is the CDR3, 42 bases in frame from the first base. Concerning this clone: Its target antigen remains unknown. Per-nucleotide qualities are absent, and no much larger clonotype sits a single base away.

The sample's treatment or condition, from its label and the paper: preoperative locoregional IRX-2 cytokine immunotherapy. The samples were obtained from a phase Ib study that tested preoperative, locoregional IRX-2 cytokine immunotherapy designed to prime immune responses. The donors were early-stage breast cancer patients who were given IRX-2 prior to surgery. Receptor amplification or capture employed the immunoSEQ multiplex PCR assay. TCRdb obtained this table from immuneACCESS and retained in-frame rearrangements with V and J assigned. These tables miss some clones; where compared with another copy, unresolved V genes account for less than half of the shortfall, and the remainder is unexplained. The sample table holds about 89,000 clones, of which 70% to 90% were seen once. Of the sample, around 2% falls within the top ten clones.

The chain uses TRBV5-1 and TRBJ1-4, with the identity of the D gene unclear. The sequenced sample was tumor tissue, obtained after IRX-2 immunotherapy. The source is a human donor with breast cancer. The CDR3: CASSLQSSNEKLFF. The DNA sequence is given as TGCGCCAGCAGCCTGCAGTCGTCTAATGAAAAACTGTTTTTT.